The T cell receptor (beta chain) under discussion was sequenced for a study of shared clonotypes between healthy human individuals. General study points: Unshared clonotypes carried lower generation probabilities than those common to all four donors.

The authors loaded approximately 220 ng DNA, roughly 27,000 T cell genomes, into sorted-subset replicate PCRs. Measured with immunoSEQ multiplex PCR; TCRdb has only the in-frame clones, and not every one. This table has 600,000 or so clones, about 95% appearing once. The CDR3 runs 14 residues. The V gene end was trimmed by 6 bases and the J gene end by 2 bases; junction bases not matched to a gene: 3. Germline CDR1 and CDR2: MDHEN and SYDVKM. The naive CD8 subset, CD45RO-negative cells positively selected for CCR7, excluded terminally differentiated effector memory CD45RA+ cells. In regard to this clone: The antigen is not known.

This chain links TRBV28 with TRBJ2-7; 11 nucleotides line up with TRBD2. Input material: naive CD8+ T cells sorted from blood. The sequence was collected from a woman aged 25-40 years in good health. This chain's CDR3 is CASRVAGGPYEQYF. The CDR3, as DNA: TGTGCCAGCAGGGTAGCGGGAGGGCCCTACGAGCAGTACTTC.